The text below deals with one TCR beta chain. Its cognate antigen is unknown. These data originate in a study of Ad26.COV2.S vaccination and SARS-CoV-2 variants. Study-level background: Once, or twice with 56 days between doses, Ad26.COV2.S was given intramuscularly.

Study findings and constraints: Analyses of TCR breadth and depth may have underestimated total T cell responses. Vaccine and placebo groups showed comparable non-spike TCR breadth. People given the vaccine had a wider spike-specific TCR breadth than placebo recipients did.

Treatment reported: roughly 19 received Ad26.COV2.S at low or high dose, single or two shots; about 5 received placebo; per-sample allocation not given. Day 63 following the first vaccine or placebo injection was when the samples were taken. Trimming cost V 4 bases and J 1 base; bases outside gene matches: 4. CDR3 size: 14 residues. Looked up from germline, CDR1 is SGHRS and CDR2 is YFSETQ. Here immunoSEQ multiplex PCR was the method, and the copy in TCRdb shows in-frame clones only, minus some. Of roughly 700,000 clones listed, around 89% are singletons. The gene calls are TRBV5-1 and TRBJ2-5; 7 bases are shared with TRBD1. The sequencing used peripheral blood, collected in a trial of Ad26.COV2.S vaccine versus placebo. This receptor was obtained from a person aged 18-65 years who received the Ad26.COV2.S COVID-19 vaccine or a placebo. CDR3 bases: TGCGCCAGCAGCCCGGGACAGCTCCAAGAGACCCAGTACTTC. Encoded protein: CASSPGQLQETQYF.